Following are 10 T cell receptor beta chains from one sample sequenced in a study of T cell responses to AZD1222 COVID-19 vaccine. Assay: immunoSEQ multiplex PCR; the TCRdb copy retains only in-frame clones and omits some. The table lists about 140,000 clones, roughly nine tenths of them singletons, with approximately 3.7% in the top ten. Sequenced material: peripheral blood, taken 28 days after the second AZD1222 dose. Every receptor here comes from an adult who received the AZD1222 COVID-19 vaccine.

The chain couples TRBV4-1 to TRBJ1-5, with D maybe TRBD1 (5 bases). V dropped 4 bases and J dropped 4 bases, with 11 bases sitting between them. The length of the CDR3 is 14 residues. Germline V CDR1 and CDR2: MGHRA, YSYEKL. The CDR3 is CASSLRDGNQPQHF. The CDR3 coding sequence is TGCGCCAGCAGCCTCCGGGACGGAAATCAGCCCCAGCATTTT.

CDR3 protein: CATSDSGQEGDEQFF. The CDR3, as DNA: TGTGCCACCAGTGATTCGGGACAGGAAGGCGATGAGCAGTTCTTC. The chain joins TRBV24-1 to TRBJ2-1; TRBD1 matches at 8 bases. Germline V gene data show CDR1 as KGHDR and CDR2 as SFDVKD. The ends lost 2 bases at V and 8 bases at J; junction bases unmatched: 7. This CDR3 is built from 15 residues.

The chain joins TRBV21-1 to TRBJ1-1; TRBD1 reflects the table's D call only, with no check against the DNA. TRBV21-1 is described as a pseudogene. The length of the CDR3 is 15 residues. This CDR3 reads CASRDRGGMNTEAFF. The CDR3, as DNA: TGTGCCAGCAGGGACAGGGGAGGAATGAACACTGAAGCTTTCTTT.

The genes are TRBV2 and TRBJ2-7; TRBD1 aligns across 7 bases. This CDR3 comprises 14 residues. V lost 3 bases, J lost 3 bases, and 5 bases stayed unmatched. CDR1 and CDR2 from the germline V gene are SNHLY and FYNNEI. The CDR3 DNA is TGTGCCAGCAGTGACCCGGGACAGAGCTACGAGCAGTACTTC. This codes for CASSDPGQSYEQYF.

V is TRBV7-6 and J is TRBJ2-2; 8 nucleotides align to TRBD2. This CDR3 is 17 amino acids long. J lost 7 bases, V lost 5 bases, and 15 bases had no gene match. The germline V gene has CDR1 SGHVS and CDR2 FNYEAQ. CDR3 protein: CASSPIQREYLGGELFF. The CDR3 DNA reads as TGTGCCAGCAGCCCTATACAGCGGGAGTACTTGGGCGGGGAGCTGTTTTTT.

V and J are TRBV29-1 and TRBJ1-4; D is unclear. In germline, CDR1 is SQVTM, CDR2 ANQGSEA. The CDR3 extends over 12 amino acids. V was trimmed by 7 bases and J by 7 bases, leaving 13 bases between them. The CDR3 region has the DNA TGCAGCGCCGTCTCGGGTTTTGAAAAACTGTTTTTT. Amino acid sequence: CSAVSGFEKLFF. Filled out from reference TRBV29-1 and TRBJ1-4, the complete variable domain reads SAVISQKPSRDICQRGTSLTIQCQVDSQVTMMFWYRQQPGQSLTLIATANQGSEATYESGFVIDKFPISRPNLTFSTLTVSNMSPEDSSIYLCSAVSGFEKLFFGSGTQLSVL.

This chain joins TRBV23-1 and TRBJ2-1; D remains ambiguous. TRBV23-1 is an ORF; its function is uncertain. The CDR3 totals 16 residues. Deletions cut 0 bases from V and 5 bases from J, with 14 bases between. The CDR3 nucleotides are TGCGCCAGCAGTCAATCGATGAGGCAGCGCAACAATGAGCAGTTCTTC. Translating gives CASSQSMRQRNNEQFF.

The chain links TRBV25-1 to TRBJ2-1; 7 nucleotides agree with TRBD2. V was pared by 5 bases and J by 8 bases, with 21 bases of the junction left unmatched. CDR1 MGHDK and CDR2 SYGVNS come from the germline V gene. CDR3 length equals 18 residues. The CDR3 is CASSQTDLLTDGRHEQFF. CDR3 bases: TGTGCCAGCAGTCAAACCGACCTCTTAACGGACGGGAGGCATGAGCAGTTCTTC.

The J gene is TRBJ2-2, the V gene TRBV29-1, with D possibly being TRBD1 (5 bases). The CDR3 has 12 amino acids. V gave up 7 bases and J gave up 2 bases, with 8 bases separating them. Germline V gives CDR1 SQVTM, CDR2 ANQGSEA. CDR3 residues: CSGGANTGELFF. The CDR3 DNA follows: TGCAGCGGGGGCGCCAACACCGGGGAGCTGTTTTTT.

The J gene is TRBJ1-2, the V gene TRBV6-6, with 9 bases matching TRBD1. The CDR3 runs to 16 residues. Per germline, CDR1 MNHNY and CDR2 SVGAGI (reference sequence). Trimming at V came to 6 bases and at J to 2 bases, leaving 10 bases not matched to a gene. The CDR3 reads CASRPPGQGWNYGYTF. CDR3 nucleotides: TGTGCCAGCAGACCCCCGGGACAGGGATGGAACTATGGCTACACCTTC.